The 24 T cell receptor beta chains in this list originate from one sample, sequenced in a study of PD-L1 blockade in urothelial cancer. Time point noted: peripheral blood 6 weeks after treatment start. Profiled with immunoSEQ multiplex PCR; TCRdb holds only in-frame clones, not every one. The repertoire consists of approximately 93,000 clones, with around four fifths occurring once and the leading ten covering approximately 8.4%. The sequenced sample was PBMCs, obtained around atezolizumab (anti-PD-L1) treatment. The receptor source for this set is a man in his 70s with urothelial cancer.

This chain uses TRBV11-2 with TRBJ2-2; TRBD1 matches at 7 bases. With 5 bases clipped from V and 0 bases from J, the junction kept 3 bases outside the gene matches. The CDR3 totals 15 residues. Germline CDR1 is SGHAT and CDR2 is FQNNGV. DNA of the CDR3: TGTGCCAGCAGCCGGACAGGCGCGAACACCGGGGAGCTGTTTTTT. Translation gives CASSRTGANTGELFF.

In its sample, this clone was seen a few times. CDR3 residues: CAISELQGVAEAFF. The CDR3 DNA follows: TGTGCCATCAGTGAGTTACAGGGGGTCGCTGAAGCTTTCTTT. The V call is TRBV10-3, the J call TRBJ1-1; 8 bases are shared with TRBD1. This CDR3 region has 14 residues. From germline, CDR1 is ENHRY and CDR2 SYGVKD. V lost 1 base and J lost 6; bases outside the gene matches: 4.

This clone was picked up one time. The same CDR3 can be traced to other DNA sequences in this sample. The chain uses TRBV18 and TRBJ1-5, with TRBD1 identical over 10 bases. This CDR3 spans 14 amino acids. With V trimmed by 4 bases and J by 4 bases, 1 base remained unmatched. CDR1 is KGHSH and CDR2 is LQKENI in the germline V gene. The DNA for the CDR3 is TGTGCCAGCTCACTGGGACAGGGGAATCAGCCCCAGCATTTT. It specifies CASSLGQGNQPQHF.

The CDR3 DNA reads TGTGCCAGCACCCCCGGGACAGGGATCCAAGAGACCCAGTACTTC. Translated, it gives CASTPGTGIQETQYF. The chain uses TRBV5-4 and TRBJ2-5; TRBD1 agrees at 9 bases. The V gene's germline CDR1 is SGHNT and CDR2 YYREEE (reference sequence). V lost 6 bases and J lost 1; bases outside the gene matches: 7. The CDR3 covers 15 residues.

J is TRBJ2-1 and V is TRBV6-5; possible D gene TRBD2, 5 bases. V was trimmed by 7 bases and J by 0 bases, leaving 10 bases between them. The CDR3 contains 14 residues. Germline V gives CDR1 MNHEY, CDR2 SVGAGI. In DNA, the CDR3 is TGTGCCAGCAAGGGAGAGAGCTCCTACAATGAGCAGTTCTTC. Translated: CASKGESSYNEQFF.

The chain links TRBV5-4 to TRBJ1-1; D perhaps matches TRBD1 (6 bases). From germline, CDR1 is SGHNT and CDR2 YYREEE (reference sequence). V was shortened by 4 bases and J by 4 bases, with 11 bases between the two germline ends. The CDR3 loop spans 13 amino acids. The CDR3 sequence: CASSVQGSTEAFF. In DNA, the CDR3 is TGTGCCAGCAGCGTTCAGGGGAGCACTGAAGCTTTCTTT.

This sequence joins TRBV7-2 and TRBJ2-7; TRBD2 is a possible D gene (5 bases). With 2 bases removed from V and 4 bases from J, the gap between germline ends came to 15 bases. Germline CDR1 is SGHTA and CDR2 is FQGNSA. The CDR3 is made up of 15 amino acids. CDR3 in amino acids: CASSLTSGLRYEQYF. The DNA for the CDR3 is TGTGCCAGCAGCTTAACCAGCGGACTCCGGTACGAGCAGTACTTC.

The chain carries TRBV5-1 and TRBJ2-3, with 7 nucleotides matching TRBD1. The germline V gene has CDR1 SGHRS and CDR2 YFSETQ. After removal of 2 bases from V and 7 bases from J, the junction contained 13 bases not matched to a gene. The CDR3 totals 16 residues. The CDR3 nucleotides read TGCGCCAGCAGCTTCTCCGGGACAGACGTCAGGAATACGCAGTATTTT. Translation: CASSFSGTDVRNTQYF.

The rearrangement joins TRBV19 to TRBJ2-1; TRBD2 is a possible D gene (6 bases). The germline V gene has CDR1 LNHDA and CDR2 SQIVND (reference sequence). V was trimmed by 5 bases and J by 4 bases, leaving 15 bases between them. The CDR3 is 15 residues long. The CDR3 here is CASSGGGAAYNEQFF. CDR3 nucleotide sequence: TGTGCCAGTAGTGGGGGAGGAGCGGCATACAATGAGCAGTTCTTC.

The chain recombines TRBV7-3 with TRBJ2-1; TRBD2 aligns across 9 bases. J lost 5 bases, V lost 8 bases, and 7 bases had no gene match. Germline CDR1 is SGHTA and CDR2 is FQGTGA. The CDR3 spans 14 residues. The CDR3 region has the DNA TGTGCCAGCGGGTTAGCGGGGGAGCACAATGAGCAGTTCTTC. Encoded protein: CASGLAGEHNEQFF. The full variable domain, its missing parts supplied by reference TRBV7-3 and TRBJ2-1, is GAGVSQTPSNKVTEKGKYVELRCDPISGHTALYWYRQSLGQGPEFLIYFQGTGAADDSGLPNDRFFAVRPEGSVSTLKIQRTERGDSAVYLCASGLAGEHNEQFFGPGTRLTVL.

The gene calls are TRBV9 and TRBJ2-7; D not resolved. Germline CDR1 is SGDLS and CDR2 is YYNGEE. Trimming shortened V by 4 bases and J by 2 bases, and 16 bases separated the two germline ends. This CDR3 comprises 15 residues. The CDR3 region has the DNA TGTGCCAGCAGCCGAACACCCCAGATTACCTACGAGCAGTACTTC. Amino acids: CASSRTPQITYEQYF.

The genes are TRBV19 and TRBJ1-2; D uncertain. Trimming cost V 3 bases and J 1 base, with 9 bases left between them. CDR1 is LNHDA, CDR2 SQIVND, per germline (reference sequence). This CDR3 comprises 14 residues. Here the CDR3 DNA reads TGTGCCAGTAGTATGGGAGAGTATAACTATGGCTACACCTTC. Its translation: CASSMGEYNYGYTF.

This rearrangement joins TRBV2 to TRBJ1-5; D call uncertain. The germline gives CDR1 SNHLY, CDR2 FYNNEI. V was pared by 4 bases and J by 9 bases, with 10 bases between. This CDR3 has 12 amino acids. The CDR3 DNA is TGTGCCAGCAGTGGAGACTTGATGCCCCAGCATTTT. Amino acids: CASSGDLMPQHF.

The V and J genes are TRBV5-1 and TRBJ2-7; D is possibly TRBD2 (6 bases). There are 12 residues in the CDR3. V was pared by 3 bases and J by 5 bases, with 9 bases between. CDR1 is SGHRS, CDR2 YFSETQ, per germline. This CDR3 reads CASSWEEDEQYF. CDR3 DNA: TGCGCCAGCAGCTGGGAGGAAGACGAGCAGTACTTC.

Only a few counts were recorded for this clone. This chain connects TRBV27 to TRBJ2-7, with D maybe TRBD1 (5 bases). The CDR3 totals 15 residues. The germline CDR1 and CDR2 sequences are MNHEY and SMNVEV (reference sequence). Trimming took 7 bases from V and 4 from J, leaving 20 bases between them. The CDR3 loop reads CASKGLGDPAYEQYF. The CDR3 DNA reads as TGTGCCAGCAAGGGGCTCGGAGATCCGGCTTACGAGCAGTACTTC.

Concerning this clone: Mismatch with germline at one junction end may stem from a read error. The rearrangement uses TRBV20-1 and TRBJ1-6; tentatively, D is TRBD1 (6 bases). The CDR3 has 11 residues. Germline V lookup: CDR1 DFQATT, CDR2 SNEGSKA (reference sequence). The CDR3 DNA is TGCAGTGCTAGAGATCAGGGGAAACCATACTTT. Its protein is CSARDQGKPYF.

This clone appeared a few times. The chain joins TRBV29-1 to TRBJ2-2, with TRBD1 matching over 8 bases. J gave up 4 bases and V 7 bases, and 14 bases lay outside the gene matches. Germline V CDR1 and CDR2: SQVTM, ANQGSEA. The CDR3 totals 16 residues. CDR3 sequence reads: CSAGQGRRSATGELFF. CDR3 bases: TGCAGCGCTGGACAGGGCAGGAGAAGTGCCACCGGGGAGCTGTTTTTT.

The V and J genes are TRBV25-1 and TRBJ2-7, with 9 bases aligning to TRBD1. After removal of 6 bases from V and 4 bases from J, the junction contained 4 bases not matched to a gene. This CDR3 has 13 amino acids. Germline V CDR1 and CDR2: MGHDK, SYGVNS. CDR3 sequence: CASRQGASYEQYF. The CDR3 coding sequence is TGTGCCAGCAGACAGGGGGCCTCGTACGAGCAGTACTTC.

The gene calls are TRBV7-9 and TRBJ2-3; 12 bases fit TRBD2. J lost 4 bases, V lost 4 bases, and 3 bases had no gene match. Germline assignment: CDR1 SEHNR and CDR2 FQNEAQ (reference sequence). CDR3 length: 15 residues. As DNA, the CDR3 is TGTGCCAGCAGCTCACTAGCGGGGGGCTCAGATACGCAGTATTTT. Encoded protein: CASSSLAGGSDTQYF.

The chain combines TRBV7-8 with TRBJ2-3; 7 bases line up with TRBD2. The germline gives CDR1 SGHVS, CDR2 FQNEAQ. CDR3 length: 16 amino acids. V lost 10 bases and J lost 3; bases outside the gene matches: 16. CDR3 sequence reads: CATHPDEKRDTDTQYF. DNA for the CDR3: TGTGCCACCCACCCCGATGAGAAGCGGGATACAGATACGCAGTATTTT.

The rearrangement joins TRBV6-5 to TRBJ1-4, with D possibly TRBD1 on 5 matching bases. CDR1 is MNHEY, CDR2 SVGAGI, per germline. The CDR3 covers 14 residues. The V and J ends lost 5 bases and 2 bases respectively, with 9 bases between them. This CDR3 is CASSPTETNEKLFF. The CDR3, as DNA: TGTGCCAGCAGTCCGACAGAGACTAATGAAAAACTGTTTTTT.

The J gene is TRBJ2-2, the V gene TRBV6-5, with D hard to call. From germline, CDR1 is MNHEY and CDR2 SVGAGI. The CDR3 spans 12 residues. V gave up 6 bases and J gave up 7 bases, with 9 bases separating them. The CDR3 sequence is CASRHQFGELFF. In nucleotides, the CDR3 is TGTGCCAGCAGGCATCAGTTCGGGGAGCTGTTTTTT.

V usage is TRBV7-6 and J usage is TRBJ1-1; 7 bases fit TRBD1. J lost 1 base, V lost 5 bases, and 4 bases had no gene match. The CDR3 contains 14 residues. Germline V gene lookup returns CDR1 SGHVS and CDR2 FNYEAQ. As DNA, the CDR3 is TGTGCCAGCAGCCAGGGACAGCAGAACACTGAAGCTTTCTTT. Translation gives CASSQGQQNTEAFF. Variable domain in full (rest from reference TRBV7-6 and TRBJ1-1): GAGVSQSPRYKVTKRGQDVALRCDPISGHVSLYWYRQALGQGPEFLTYFNYEAQQDKSGLPNDRFSAERPEGSISTLTIQRTEQRDSAMYRCASSQGQQNTEAFFGQGTRLTVV.

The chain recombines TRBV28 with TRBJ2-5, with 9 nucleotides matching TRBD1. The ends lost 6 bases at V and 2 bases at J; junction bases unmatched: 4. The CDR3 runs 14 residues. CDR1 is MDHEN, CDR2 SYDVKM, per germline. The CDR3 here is CASSRTGVQETQYF. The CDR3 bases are TGTGCCAGCAGCCGGACAGGGGTACAAGAGACCCAGTACTTC.